This entry lists 24 T cell receptor beta chains sequenced from one sample in a study of cytomegalovirus exposure and HLA in healthy donors. The PCR made use of 60 Vbeta and 13 Jbeta primers. Measured with immunoSEQ multiplex PCR; TCRdb has only the in-frame clones, and not every one. The table includes some 150,000 clones, 60% to 85% detected once. Sequenced material: PBMCs. Receptors were obtained from a man aged 35 to 55 in good health and CMV-seropositive.

In DNA, the CDR3 is TGTGCCAGCAGTCTCCGGGACATGAACTATGGCTACACCTTC. It is translated as CASSLRDMNYGYTF. J is TRBJ1-2 and V is TRBV28; tentative D call: TRBD1 (6 bases). Germline V gives CDR1 MDHEN, CDR2 SYDVKM. This CDR3 contains 14 residues. V was pared by 5 bases and J by 2 bases, with 12 bases between.

The V and J genes are TRBV2 and TRBJ1-1; TRBD1 matches 7 bases. The CDR3 runs 15 residues. Looked up from germline, CDR1 is SNHLY and CDR2 is FYNNEI. V lost 6 bases to trimming and J lost 4 bases; unmatched junction nucleotides: 11. The CDR3 loop reads CASRKTGNIGTEAFF. CDR3 nucleotide sequence: TGTGCCAGCAGGAAGACAGGGAACATCGGCACTGAAGCTTTCTTT.

The rearrangement joins TRBV11-2 to TRBJ2-7; D gene ambiguous. Germline CDR1 reads SGHAT; CDR2 reads FQNNGV. Trimming cost V 4 bases and J 2 bases, with 9 bases left between them. This CDR3 spans 13 amino acids. CDR3 nucleotides: TGTGCCAGCAGCTCTATAGCCACCTACGAGCAGTACTTC. Translated: CASSSIATYEQYF.

The gene calls are TRBV7-8 and TRBJ2-7, with 8 nucleotides matching TRBD2. The V segment lost 0 bases and the J segment 6 bases; nucleotides outside the gene matches: 10. The germline CDR1 and CDR2 sequences are SGHVS and FQNEAQ. The CDR3 covers 16 residues. The CDR3 nucleotides read TGTGCCAGCAGCTTAGCCGGGGGACTAGGGGCTGGCGAGCAGTACTTC. As protein: CASSLAGGLGAGEQYF.

This chain joins TRBV13 and TRBJ1-1; no definite D call. Trimming removed 3 bases from V and 10 bases from J, with 12 bases in between. The germline V gene has CDR1 PRHDT and CDR2 FYEKMQ (reference sequence). The CDR3 is 12 amino acids. The CDR3 DNA sequence: TGTGCCAGCAGCTTCGGCGGGTTCAGAGCTTTCTTT. It translates to CASSFGGFRAFF.

The genes are TRBV4-2 and TRBJ2-1, with TRBD2 matching over 14 bases. The junction had 2 bases not matched to a gene; V was cut back by 4 bases and J by 3 bases. The germline V gene encodes CDR1 LGHNA and CDR2 YNFKEQ. The CDR3 has 16 amino acids. CDR3 residues: CASSRGLAGVYNEQFF. The CDR3 nucleotides are TGTGCCAGCAGCCGGGGACTAGCGGGAGTCTACAATGAGCAGTTCTTC.

CDR3: CSVPDTSKSYNEQFF. The CDR3 DNA is TGCAGCGTTCCAGATACTAGTAAGTCCTACAATGAGCAGTTCTTC. This chain links TRBV29-1 with TRBJ2-1; a weak D match, TRBD2 (5 bases). From germline, CDR1 is SQVTM and CDR2 ANQGSEA. V lost 5 bases, J lost 1 base, and 15 bases lay in between. This CDR3 contains 15 residues.

The rearrangement uses TRBV29-1 and TRBJ2-1; no definite D call. Trimming stripped 4 bases from V and 5 bases from J, with 6 bases between. Per the germline V gene, CDR1 is SQVTM and CDR2 is ANQGSEA. The CDR3 has 11 residues. This CDR3 reads CSVAGNNEQFF. CDR3 nucleotides: TGCAGCGTTGCAGGTAACAATGAGCAGTTCTTC.

V gene TRBV28 combines with J gene TRBJ1-2, with a tentative D call TRBD1 (6 bases). The germline V gene has CDR1 MDHEN and CDR2 SYDVKM. V shed 4 bases and J shed 4 bases, with 13 bases lying between them. The CDR3 is made up of 14 amino acids. The CDR3 here is CASSSGGRTYGYTF. The CDR3 DNA is TGTGCCAGCAGTTCTGGGGGCAGGACCTATGGCTACACCTTC.

This chain joins TRBV20-1 and TRBJ2-5; D gene uncertain. The CDR3 loop spans 11 amino acids. The germline V and J ends were trimmed by 6 bases and 2 bases, with 7 bases remaining between them. The germline V gene encodes CDR1 DFQATT and CDR2 SNEGSKA (reference sequence). CDR3: CSAIPQETQYF. CDR3 DNA sequence: TGCAGTGCCATTCCACAAGAGACCCAGTACTTC.

The rearrangement joins TRBV10-2 to TRBJ2-3; TRBD2 aligns across 9 bases. The CDR3 covers 16 residues. Germline trimming cut 5 bases from V and 1 base from J; bases unmatched to any gene: 7. Germline lookup yields CDR1 WSHSY and CDR2 SAAADI. This CDR3 reads CASSPMLAGGTDTQYF. Written as DNA, the CDR3 is TGCGCCAGCAGTCCGATGTTAGCGGGAGGCACAGATACGCAGTATTTT.

The J gene is TRBJ1-5, the V gene TRBV5-5, with TRBD1 matching 7 bases. The CDR3 totals 16 residues. The trim removed 4 bases at V and 3 bases at J, leaving 10 bases unmatched. Germline assignment: CDR1 SGHKS and CDR2 YYEKEE (reference sequence). CDR3 amino acids: CASSPHGDRVNQPQHF. The DNA for the CDR3 is TGTGCCAGCAGCCCGCATGGCGACAGGGTCAATCAGCCCCAGCATTTT.

This chain links TRBV15 with TRBJ2-3; 8 nucleotides match TRBD1. There are 16 residues in the CDR3. Germline values: CDR1 LNHNV, CDR2 YYDKDF (reference sequence). J lost 1 base, V lost 2 bases, and 5 bases had no gene match. CDR3 residues: CATSRQRTGRTDTQYF. In DNA form, the CDR3 reads TGTGCCACCAGCAGACAGAGGACAGGGCGCACAGATACGCAGTATTTT.

The V call is TRBV6-6, the J call TRBJ2-7; possible D gene TRBD1, 5 bases. Germline loops: CDR1 MNHNY, CDR2 SVGAGI (reference sequence). The V end lost 6 bases, the J end lost 7 bases, and 19 bases lay between the germline ends. CDR3 size: 14 residues. CDR3 coding DNA: TGTGCCAGCAGGCAAGGGGTCGCCGTGGGGGAGCAGTACTTC. Protein: CASRQGVAVGEQYF.

This sequence joins TRBV5-1 and TRBJ2-2; D unresolved. The germline V gene encodes CDR1 SGHRS and CDR2 YFSETQ. The CDR3 spans 15 residues. Trimming removed 0 bases from V and 0 bases from J, with 6 bases in between. The CDR3 DNA reads TGCGCCAGCAGCTTGGATGCTACGAACACCGGGGAGCTGTTTTTT. The encoded protein is CASSLDATNTGELFF. Full variable domain (rest looked up from reference TRBV5-1 and TRBJ2-2): KAGVTQTPRYLIKTRGQQVTLSCSPISGHRSVSWYQQTPGQGLQFLFEYFSETQRNKGNFPGRFSGRQFSNSRSEMNVSTLELGDSALYLCASSLDATNTGELFFGEGSRLTVL.

V usage is TRBV9 and J usage is TRBJ2-3, with TRBD1 matching over 7 bases. The V gene end was trimmed by 2 bases and the J gene end by 1 base; junction bases not matched to a gene: 1. The germline V gene has CDR1 SGDLS and CDR2 YYNGEE. The CDR3 runs 14 residues. DNA for the CDR3: TGTGCCAGCAGCGTCGACAGGGGCACAGATACGCAGTATTTT. This encodes CASSVDRGTDTQYF.

The gene calls are TRBV19 and TRBJ2-1; 7 bases agree with TRBD1. CDR1 and CDR2 from the germline V gene are LNHDA and SQIVND (reference sequence). The CDR3 is made up of 12 amino acids. The V and J ends lost 7 bases and 8 bases, in that order; junction bases with no gene match: 5. CDR3 region: CASNNRGYEQFF. The CDR3 nucleotides are TGTGCCAGTAACAACAGGGGCTATGAGCAGTTCTTC. The whole variable domain, filled in from reference TRBV19 and TRBJ2-1, reads DGGITQSPKYLFRKEGQNVTLSCEQNLNHDAMYWYRQDPGQGLRLIYYSQIVNDFQKGDIAEGYSVSREKKESFPLTVTSAQKNPTAFYLCASNNRGYEQFFGPGTRLTVL.

The chain joins TRBV7-3 to TRBJ2-1; TRBD2 aligns across 8 bases. Germline V gives CDR1 SGHTA, CDR2 FQGTGA. V lost 1 base, J lost 3 bases, and 5 bases stayed unmatched. The CDR3 has 16 residues. The CDR3 is CASSLIGSGVYNEQFF. DNA for the CDR3: TGTGCCAGCAGCTTAATAGGTAGCGGGGTCTACAATGAGCAGTTCTTC.

The V gene is TRBV7-9, the J gene TRBJ1-5; TRBD1 agrees at 8 bases. V lost 4 bases and J lost 4; bases outside the gene matches: 6. Germline V CDR1 and CDR2: SEHNR, FQNEAQ (reference sequence). This CDR3 has 15 residues. CDR3 loop: CASSYSGGANQPQHF. Written as DNA, the CDR3 is TGTGCCAGCAGCTACTCAGGGGGCGCAAATCAGCCCCAGCATTTT.

The chain uses TRBV7-3 and TRBJ2-1; a possible D gene is TRBD2 (6 bases). The CDR3 runs 15 residues. V was cut by 5 bases and J by 9 bases, with 20 bases left in between. Germline V gene sequence: CDR1 SGHTA, CDR2 FQGTGA. CDR3 sequence (DNA): TGTGCCAGCAGCCCATCCGGGACTTCAACGGGTGAGCAGTTCTTC. This codes for CASSPSGTSTGEQFF.

J is TRBJ2-7 and V is TRBV2, with TRBD1 identical over 8 bases. Germline assignment: CDR1 SNHLY and CDR2 FYNNEI. The ends lost 5 bases at V and 8 bases at J; junction bases unmatched: 17. CDR3 length: 16 residues. The DNA of the CDR3 is TGTGCCAGCAGTAAAGGGACAGGTCAAGGCCTACAGAAGCAGTACTTC. Its translation is CASSKGTGQGLQKQYF. Full variable domain (missing parts from reference TRBV2 and TRBJ2-7): EPEVTQTPSHQVTQMGQEVILRCVPISNHLYFYWYRQILGQKVEFLVSFYNNEISEKSEIFDDQFSVERPDGSNFTLKIRSTKLEDSAMYFCASSKGTGQGLQKQYFGPGTRLTVT.

The V gene is TRBV15, the J gene TRBJ2-7, with 11 nucleotides matching TRBD2. V was clipped by 3 bases and J by 1 base; unmatched bases: 11. Germline V gene sequence: CDR1 LNHNV, CDR2 YYDKDF (reference sequence). The CDR3 totals 18 residues. The CDR3 sequence: CATSRNLAGGGTSYEQYF. The CDR3 nucleotides are TGTGCCACCAGCAGGAACCTAGCGGGAGGTGGTACTTCCTACGAGCAGTACTTC.

The sample holds one count of this clone. The V and J genes are TRBV9 and TRBJ2-2, with TRBD1 matching 8 bases. Per the germline V gene, CDR1 is SGDLS and CDR2 is YYNGEE. V lost 0 bases and J lost 3; bases outside the gene matches: 7. The CDR3 runs to 17 residues. CDR3 nucleotides: TGTGCCAGCAGCGTAGCCCTCCAGACAGGGGACACCGGGGAGCTGTTTTTT. This gives the protein CASSVALQTGDTGELFF.

A few counts support this clone. The J gene is TRBJ1-5, the V gene TRBV28, with D maybe TRBD1 (6 bases). Trimming left V 2 bases short and J 6 bases short, with 14 bases between. In germline, CDR1 is MDHEN, CDR2 SYDVKM. The CDR3 is 15 amino acids. The CDR3 nucleotides are TGTGCCAGCAGTTTAATTAGCAGGGGAAGTCAGCCCCAGCATTTT. This translates into CASSLISRGSQPQHF.